This TCR beta chain was documented in a study of T-cell memory formation after mild COVID-19. General study results and limits: Of the contracting clones, CD4+ ones lay mainly in CM and EM, and CD8+ ones in EMRA. Clones that got smaller from day 15 to 85 had even CD4/CD8, while clones growing later tipped toward CD4+. For second-wave clones that peaked at day 37, SARS-CoV-2 specificity went unverified.

With constant-segment primers, 5'RACE yielded cDNA libraries of TCR alpha and TCR beta that carried sample barcodes and UMIs. MiXCR was run by TCRdb on the 5' RACE reads, yielding one entry per CDR3 protein. Of 150,000 to 200,000 distinct CDR3 sequences listed, more than 12% were seen once; the top ten hold 13% to 15%. This clonotype has only a few counts. Its cognate antigen is unknown. V lost 4 bases and J lost 0; bases outside the gene matches: 4. This CDR3 region has 15 residues. Germline CDR1 reads KGHDR; CDR2 reads SFDVKD. This clonotype was sampled from an adult woman who had mild COVID-19 (a few samples of this study predate the infection). Cell type and time point are not known. Sequenced input: PBMCs or a T cell subset sorted from them (not recorded which). This chain joins TRBV24-1 and TRBJ2-7; 8 bases align to TRBD1. The CDR3 here is CATSEAGTGSYEQYF. The CDR3 bases are TGTGCCACCAGTGAAGCCGGGACAGGCTCCTACGAGCAGTACTTC.